Below, 18 T cell receptor beta chains from the same sample are listed, as sequenced in a study of T cell changes during pregnancy in multiple sclerosis (dated by TCRdb to about 2019). The library was generated by the immunoSEQ multiplex PCR assay. Sourced from immuneACCESS, this table was stored by TCRdb with only in-frame sequences that have V and J called. A share of the clones is absent; for the studies checked, an unresolved V gene accounts for under half, and the remainder has no known explanation. In this sample the table shows about 31,000 clones, roughly 90% of which occur a single time. Around 8% of the sample is taken by the ten largest. Here the sequenced sample was CD8+ T cells from peripheral blood mononuclear cells, taken before pregnancy. These receptors all stem from a female donor with multiple sclerosis, enrolled in a pregnancy study.

The chain recombines TRBV29-1 with TRBJ2-5, with 9 bases fitting TRBD2. The CDR3 runs 16 residues. V dropped 0 bases and J dropped 9; count of bases not matched to a gene: 14. The germline gives CDR1 SQVTM, CDR2 ANQGSEA. Written as DNA, the CDR3 is TGCAGCGTTGAAGATCTTCAAGGCGGGGGGGCCGCGTCCCAGTACTTC. As protein: CSVEDLQGGGAASQYF.

The chain has TRBV7-8 and TRBJ2-5; 12 nucleotides match TRBD2. After removal of 0 bases from V and 4 bases from J, the junction contained 12 bases not matched to a gene. Germline values: CDR1 SGHVS, CDR2 FQNEAQ. The CDR3 totals 19 residues. The CDR3 DNA reads TGTGCCAGCAGCTTAGCACTAGCGGGGGGCCCCGTAGAATTAGAGACCCAGTACTTC. As protein: CASSLALAGGPVELETQYF.

The chain has TRBV27 and TRBJ1-4; 7 bases are shared with TRBD1. The junction had 8 bases not matched to a gene; V was cut back by 5 bases and J by 8 bases. The CDR3 is 14 residues long. The V gene's germline CDR1 is MNHEY and CDR2 SMNVEV (reference sequence). DNA for the CDR3: TGTGCCAGCAGTCTTGACAGGGTCGGCGAAAAACTGTTTTTT. As protein: CASSLDRVGEKLFF.

The V and J genes are TRBV27 and TRBJ1-1; TRBD1 matches at 7 bases. The length of the CDR3 is 14 residues. Germline V gene sequence: CDR1 MNHEY, CDR2 SMNVEV (reference sequence). Trimming cost V 3 bases and J 2 bases; bases outside gene matches: 3. The CDR3 is CASSFGTVNTEAFF. The CDR3 DNA sequence: TGTGCCAGCAGTTTTGGGACAGTAAACACTGAAGCTTTCTTT.

The J gene is TRBJ2-2, the V gene TRBV7-9, with D perhaps matching TRBD2 (6 bases). The CDR3 consists of 14 residues. Per the germline V gene, CDR1 is SEHNR and CDR2 is FQNEAQ (reference sequence). Trimming removed 5 bases from V and 9 bases from J, with 16 bases in between. CDR3 sequence: CASSQAMAGWELFF. As DNA, the CDR3 is TGTGCCAGCAGCCAAGCAATGGCGGGGTGGGAGCTGTTTTTT.

The CDR3 DNA follows: TGCGCCAGCAGCTTGGTTGAGAGCTCCTACAATGAGCAGTTCTTC. It codes for CASSLVESSYNEQFF. V gene TRBV5-1 combines with J gene TRBJ2-1; D is ambiguous. This CDR3 comprises 15 residues. The germline V and J ends were trimmed by 0 bases and 0 bases, with 7 bases remaining between them. Germline lookup yields CDR1 SGHRS and CDR2 YFSETQ.

The V call is TRBV7-6, the J call TRBJ2-7, with 9 bases lining up with TRBD2. J gave up 3 bases and V 5 bases, and 14 bases lay outside the gene matches. The CDR3 consists of 17 residues. Germline CDR1 and CDR2: SGHVS and FNYEAQ. CDR3 residues: CASSQGSGRRSGYEQYF. The CDR3 nucleotides are TGTGCCAGCAGCCAAGGTAGCGGGAGACGGTCGGGCTACGAGCAGTACTTC.

The chain couples TRBV27 to TRBJ2-7; 8 bases agree with TRBD2. After removal of 5 bases from V and 5 bases from J, the junction contained 8 bases not matched to a gene. The CDR3 spans 14 residues. The V gene's germline CDR1 is MNHEY and CDR2 SMNVEV (reference sequence). The CDR3 DNA is TGTGCCAGCAGTCGAGCGGGAGAGTGGGACGAGCAGTACTTC. This translates into CASSRAGEWDEQYF.

The CDR3 coding sequence is TGTGCCAGTACCTGGACAGGGTATACGAACACTGAAGCTTTCTTT. This codes for CASTWTGYTNTEAFF. The genes are TRBV19 and TRBJ1-1; 8 bases line up with TRBD1. Germline V gene data show CDR1 as LNHDA and CDR2 as SQIVND (reference sequence). V gave up 7 bases and J gave up 1 base; unmatched junction bases: 8. This CDR3 is 15 amino acids long. The full variable domain, in which reference TRBV19 and TRBJ1-1 provide the parts outside the CDR3, is DGGITQSPKYLFRKEGQNVTLSCEQNLNHDAMYWYRQDPGQGLRLIYYSQIVNDFQKGDIAEGYSVSREKKESFPLTVTSAQKNPTAFYLCASTWTGYTNTEAFFGQGTRLTVV.

This clone is judged medium-sized (0.01 to 0.1%). The DNA of the CDR3 is TGTGCCAGCAGTGAGGCGGCAAATTCACCCCTCCACTTT. Amino acids: CASSEAANSPLHF. The chain is built from TRBV6-1 and TRBJ1-6; no firm D call. CDR3 length: 13 residues. Germline assignment: CDR1 MNHNS and CDR2 SASEGT. V was cut by 3 bases and J by 7 bases, with 7 bases left in between.

The rearrangement uses TRBV28 and TRBJ2-7, with D tentatively TRBD1 (5 bases). The germline V gene has CDR1 MDHEN and CDR2 SYDVKM. The V and J ends lost 3 bases and 2 bases respectively, with 11 bases between them. There are 14 residues in the CDR3. Here the CDR3 reads CASSFRDRTYEQYF. In nucleotides, the CDR3 is TGTGCCAGCAGTTTCCGAGACAGAACCTACGAGCAGTACTTC.

The rearrangement joins TRBV6-1 to TRBJ1-5; D may be TRBD1 (6 bases). Trimming removed 7 bases from V and 4 bases from J, with 11 bases in between. Germline loops: CDR1 MNHNS, CDR2 SASEGT. The length of the CDR3 is 13 residues. CDR3 residues: CASMTGRNQPQHF. The CDR3 nucleotides read TGTGCCAGCATGACAGGCCGAAATCAGCCCCAGCATTTT.

V gene TRBV6-5 combines with J gene TRBJ1-4; no clear D gene. V lost 6 bases, J lost 2 bases, and 7 bases lay in between. Germline CDR1 reads MNHEY; CDR2 reads SVGAGI. The CDR3 length is 13 residues. In nucleotides, the CDR3 is TGTGCCAGCAGCCCCGAGACTAATGAAAAACTGTTTTTT. Translation gives CASSPETNEKLFF.

The J gene is TRBJ2-7, the V gene TRBV21-1; TRBD2 is the table's D call and was not checked against the DNA. TRBV21-1 is a pseudogene. This CDR3 is built from 15 residues. The CDR3 is CASSKKAGALYEQYF. Written as DNA, the CDR3 is TGTGCCAGCAGCAAAAAGGCGGGAGCCCTCTACGAGCAGTACTTC.

The chain combines TRBV27 with TRBJ2-1, with 7 bases matching TRBD2. The CDR3 is made up of 15 amino acids. V trimming: 5 bases; J trimming: 3 bases; junction bases outside the gene matches: 7. CDR1 and CDR2 from the germline V gene are MNHEY and SMNVEV (reference sequence). For the CDR3, the DNA is TGTGCCAGCAGTGGGGAGCGGGACTTCTACAATGAGCAGTTCTTC. It yields the protein CASSGERDFYNEQFF.

This clone was found once. This sequence joins TRBV4-1 and TRBJ2-7; D perhaps matches TRBD1 (5 bases). The CDR3 spans 14 residues. The germline CDR1 and CDR2 sequences are MGHRA and YSYEKL. With 1 base removed from V and 2 bases from J, the gap between germline ends came to 9 bases. CDR3 loop: CASSQGAGPYEQYF. For the CDR3, the DNA is TGCGCCAGCAGCCAAGGGGCAGGGCCCTACGAGCAGTACTTC.

The V and J genes are TRBV10-3 and TRBJ1-1, with 7 bases fitting TRBD1. CDR3 length: 15 residues. Germline V gene lookup returns CDR1 ENHRY and CDR2 SYGVKD. Trimming at V came to 6 bases and at J to 3 bases, leaving 10 bases not matched to a gene. DNA for the CDR3: TGTGCCATCAGGAGACAGGGATTGGGGGACACTGAAGCTTTCTTT. Its translation is CAIRRQGLGDTEAFF.

The V gene is TRBV7-9, the J gene TRBJ2-7, with D perhaps matching TRBD1 (5 bases). Germline V gene sequence: CDR1 SEHNR, CDR2 FQNEAQ (reference sequence). Trimming shortened V by 1 base and J by 3 bases, and 13 bases separated the two germline ends. This CDR3 spans 15 amino acids. Here the CDR3 reads CASSLETGRDYEQYF. The CDR3, as DNA: TGTGCCAGCAGCTTAGAAACAGGAAGAGACTACGAGCAGTACTTC.